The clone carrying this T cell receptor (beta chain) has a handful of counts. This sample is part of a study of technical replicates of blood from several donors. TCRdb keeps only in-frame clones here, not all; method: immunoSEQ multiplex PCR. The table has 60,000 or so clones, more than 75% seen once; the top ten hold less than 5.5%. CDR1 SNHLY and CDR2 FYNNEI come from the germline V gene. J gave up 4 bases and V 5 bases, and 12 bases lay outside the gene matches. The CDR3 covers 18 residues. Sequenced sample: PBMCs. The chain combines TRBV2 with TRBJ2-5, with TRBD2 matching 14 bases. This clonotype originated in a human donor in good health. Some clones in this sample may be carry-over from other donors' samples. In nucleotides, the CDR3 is TGTGCCAGCAGTCAAGGACTAGCGGGAGGTAATAGTTTAGAGACCCAGTACTTC. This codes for CASSQGLAGGNSLETQYF. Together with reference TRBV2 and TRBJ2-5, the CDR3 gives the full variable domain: EPEVTQTPSHQVTQMGQEVILRCVPISNHLYFYWYRQILGQKVEFLVSFYNNEISEKSEIFDDQFSVERPDGSNFTLKIRSTKLEDSAMYFCASSQGLAGGNSLETQYFGPGTRLLVL.